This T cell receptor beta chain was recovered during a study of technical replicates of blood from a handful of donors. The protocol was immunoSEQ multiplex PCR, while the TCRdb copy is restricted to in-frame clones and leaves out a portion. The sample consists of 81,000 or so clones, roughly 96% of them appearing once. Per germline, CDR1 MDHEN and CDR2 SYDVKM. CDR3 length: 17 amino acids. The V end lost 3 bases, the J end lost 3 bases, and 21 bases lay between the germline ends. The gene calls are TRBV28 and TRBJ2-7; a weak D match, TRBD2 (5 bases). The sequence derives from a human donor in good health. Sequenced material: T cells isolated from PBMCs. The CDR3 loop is CASSLPLNTGRVYEQYF. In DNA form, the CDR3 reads TGTGCCAGCAGTTTGCCCTTAAACACGGGAAGGGTCTACGAGCAGTACTTC.